This T cell receptor (beta chain) comes out of a study of CD8 T cells in ankylosing spondylitis (dated by TCRdb to 2016 to 2017). For the study in its entirety: The study profiled T cell receptor beta repertoires in healthy donors and ankylosing spondylitis patients to find disease-linked TCR variants. In total, the full study cohort was made up of 110 or so healthy donors and 25 to 30 ankylosing spondylitis patients. Peripheral blood was sampled, and synovial fluid was also collected from ankylosing spondylitis patients.

As concerns this clonotype: No cognate antigen has been identified for it. Within one base of it there is no much larger clone, and no base qualities were kept.

What the work shows at the level of the full study, not this receptor alone: The disease-linked clones showed a CD8+ phenotype and occurred at relatively low frequencies in peripheral blood. A TCR beta motif made up of several highly homologous amino acid variants appeared to be characteristic of blood from ankylosing spondylitis patients. Some TCR beta motif variants had previously been reported in synovial fluid and blood of reactive arthritis patients, which suggested common disease-initiation mechanisms. The disease-linked clones were reported to be significantly enriched in matched synovial fluid samples from ankylosing spondylitis patients.

For sequencing, an Illumina HiSeq 2500 was employed. TCR beta libraries were prepared by quantitative 5'-RACE with molecular barcodes. From the authors' description of their analysis: A new computational method based on a probabilistic model of VDJ rearrangement was used to identify disease-linked TCR variants. TCRdb handled the public reads itself, with Q25 trimming in fastp and clone calling in MiXCR, and kept productive beta chains. Records with the same CDR3 protein are collapsed into one entry carrying the most frequent genes and DNA. None of the V and J calls come from the authors' own analysis; TCRdb made them. Here the sample has hundreds of thousands of distinct CDR3 sequences; 17% occur a single time. The ten largest clones take up approximately 1% of the sample. Here V drops 5 bases and J drops 2 bases, and the junction holds 8 bases not matched to any gene. As encoded in the germline V gene, CDR1 is SQVTM while CDR2 is ANQGSEA. The CDR3 holds 15 amino acids from the cysteine to the phenylalanine. The DNA shown is the 45-base CDR3, in frame from base 1.

This receptor chain uses TRBV29-1 and TRBJ1-4, with 7 middle bases fitting TRBD1. This clonotype was sampled from a male donor with ankylosing spondylitis. The sequenced sample was blood, either unsorted or a sorted T cell fraction (not recorded which). The CDR3 in this case is CSVRVGGATNEKLFF. The DNA sequence follows: TGCAGCGTTCGCGTAGGGGGCGCGACTAATGAAAAACTGTTTTTT.